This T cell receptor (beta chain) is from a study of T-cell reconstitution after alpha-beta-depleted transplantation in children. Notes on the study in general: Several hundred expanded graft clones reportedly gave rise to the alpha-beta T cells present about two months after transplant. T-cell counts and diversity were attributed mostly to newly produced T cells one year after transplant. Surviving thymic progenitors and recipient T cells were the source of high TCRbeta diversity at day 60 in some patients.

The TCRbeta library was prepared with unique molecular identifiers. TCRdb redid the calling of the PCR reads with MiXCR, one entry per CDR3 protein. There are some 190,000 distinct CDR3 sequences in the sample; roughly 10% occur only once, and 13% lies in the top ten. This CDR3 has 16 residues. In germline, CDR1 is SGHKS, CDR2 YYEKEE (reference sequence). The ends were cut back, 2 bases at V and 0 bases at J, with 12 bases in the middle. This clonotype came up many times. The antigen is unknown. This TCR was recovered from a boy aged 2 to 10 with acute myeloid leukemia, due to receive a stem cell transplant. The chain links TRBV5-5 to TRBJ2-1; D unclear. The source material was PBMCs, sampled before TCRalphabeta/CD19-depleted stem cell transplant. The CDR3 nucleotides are TGTGCCAGCAGCTTAAAATCCCCGAGCTCCTACAATGAGCAGTTCTTC. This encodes CASSLKSPSSYNEQFF.